A single sample gave rise to the 27 T cell receptor beta chains below, sequenced in a study of blood T cell repertoires in COVID-19. This table comes from immunoSEQ multiplex PCR, and its TCRdb copy is limited to in-frame clones, with some not included. The sample gives fewer than 250,000 clones, approximately 80% of which show up once; about 10% is in the top ten. Material for sequencing was peripheral blood. These receptors came from a woman over 75 with acute or convalescent COVID-19.

This clone was picked up a small number of times. The chain employs TRBV30 and TRBJ1-6; D unresolved. V was shortened by 3 bases and J by 9 bases, with 15 bases between the two germline ends. This CDR3 region has 14 residues. CDR1 and CDR2 from the germline V gene are GTSNPN and SVGIG (reference sequence). CDR3 bases: TGTGCCTGGAGAGGAGGGCAGGAGATTTCACCCCTCCACTTT. Amino acid sequence: CAWRGGQEISPLHF.

In this sample, this clone turned up a few times. This chain uses TRBV27 with TRBJ1-4, with 10 nucleotides matching TRBD1. There are 15 residues in the CDR3. Germline CDR1 MNHEY, CDR2 SMNVEV (reference sequence). Losses at the gene ends were 3 bases for V and 8 bases for J; bases not matched to a gene: 6. The DNA of the CDR3 is TGTGCCAGCAGTTTTCTGACAGGGGGCTACGAAAAACTGTTTTTT. This encodes CASSFLTGGYEKLFF. The variable domain in full, with the rest retrieved from reference TRBV27 and TRBJ1-4, is EAQVTQNPRYLITVTGKKLTVTCSQNMNHEYMSWYRQDPGLGLRQIYYSMNVEVTDKGDVPEGYKVSRKEKRNFPLILESPSPNQTSLYFCASSFLTGGYEKLFFGSGTQLSVL.

The rearrangement uses TRBV5-4 and TRBJ2-2; perhaps TRBD1 as D (6 bases). This CDR3 is built from 16 residues. Trimming shortened V by 3 bases and J by 4 bases, and 16 bases separated the two germline ends. Germline V gene lookup returns CDR1 SGHNT and CDR2 YYREEE (reference sequence). The CDR3 loop reads CASSSDPGASTGELFF. Written as DNA, the CDR3 is TGTGCCAGCAGCTCTGACCCAGGGGCCTCCACCGGGGAGCTGTTTTTT.

V usage is TRBV4-2 and J usage is TRBJ1-1; 7 positions agree with TRBD1. The V gene's germline CDR1 is LGHNA and CDR2 YNFKEQ. The CDR3 is 14 residues long. J lost 5 bases, V lost 4 bases, and 7 bases had no gene match. The CDR3 DNA sequence: TGTGCCAGCAGCCTCGCAGGGGGTGGGACTGAAGCTTTCTTT. Its protein is CASSLAGGGTEAFF.

The chain is built from TRBV4-2 and TRBJ1-2; 8 positions match TRBD1. V shed 0 bases, J shed 8 bases, and the junction held 14 bases outside the gene matches. This CDR3 contains 17 residues. Germline CDR1 reads LGHNA; CDR2 reads YNFKEQ. As DNA, the CDR3 is TGTGCCAGCAGCCAAGAAGTTGTCGGGACAGGAGCCCTAGGCTACACCTTC. Its protein is CASSQEVVGTGALGYTF.

V is TRBV6-5 and J is TRBJ2-7; possible D gene TRBD2, 5 bases. With 4 bases removed from V and 6 bases from J, the gap between germline ends came to 7 bases. The CDR3 spans 11 residues. CDR1 is MNHEY, CDR2 SVGAGI, per germline. This chain's CDR3 is CASSLSGEQYF. The CDR3 DNA is TGTGCCAGCAGTTTGAGCGGCGAGCAGTACTTC.

The V call is TRBV2, the J call TRBJ2-5, with 11 bases fitting TRBD2. With V trimmed by 7 bases and J by 4 bases, 23 bases remained unmatched. The CDR3 consists of 20 residues. Per the germline V gene, CDR1 is SNHLY and CDR2 is FYNNEI. The CDR3 here is CASTPRPERLAGGGGETQYF. The CDR3 DNA reads as TGTGCCAGCACCCCGCGCCCGGAGAGGCTAGCGGGAGGTGGGGGAGAGACCCAGTACTTC.

This chain links TRBV3-1 (or the pseudogene TRBV3-2) with TRBJ2-3; 10 bases agree with TRBD2. CDR3 length: 15 amino acids. Trimming removed 7 bases from V and 3 bases from J; junction bases left unmatched: 7. Germline loops: CDR1 LGHDT, CDR2 YNNKEL (reference sequence). CDR3 sequence reads: CASTETSGATDTQYF. The CDR3 DNA reads as TGTGCCAGCACCGAAACTAGCGGGGCAACAGATACGCAGTATTTT.

The sample holds a few counts of this clone. J is TRBJ2-3 and V is TRBV14; 9 bases are shared with TRBD2. This CDR3 is built from 14 residues. Per germline, CDR1 SGHDN and CDR2 FVKESK. After removal of 4 bases from V and 3 bases from J, the junction contained 2 bases not matched to a gene. Written as DNA, the CDR3 is TGTGCCAGCAGCCCTAGCGGGGTAACAGATACGCAGTATTTT. It is translated as CASSPSGVTDTQYF.

This chain uses TRBV6-2 or TRBV6-3 with TRBJ2-3, with 7 nucleotides matching TRBD1. The CDR3 covers 16 residues. The V gene end was trimmed by 6 bases and the J gene end by 0 bases; junction bases not matched to a gene: 9. CDR1 is MNHEY, CDR2 SVGEGT, per germline. CDR3 sequence (DNA): TGTGCCAGCAGCCCTGACAGGGAAACTAGCACAGATACGCAGTATTTT. It translates to CASSPDRETSTDTQYF.

J is TRBJ1-6 and V is TRBV15; no reliable D call. CDR1 is LNHNV, CDR2 YYDKDF, per germline (reference sequence). This CDR3 comprises 16 residues. Between the trimmed V and J ends, which lost 0 bases and 7 bases, there was a span of 13 bases. The DNA of the CDR3 is TGTGCCACCAGCAGAGATCTGGCGGATCGGAATTCACCCCTCCACTTT. This sequence encodes CATSRDLADRNSPLHF.

The J gene is TRBJ2-7, the V gene TRBV6-5, with TRBD2 identical over 13 bases. The germline V gene encodes CDR1 MNHEY and CDR2 SVGAGI. The J segment lost 4 bases and the V segment lost 4 bases, leaving 7 bases of the junction unmatched. The CDR3 totals 16 residues. The CDR3 sequence is CASSSRTSGRLYEQYF. Written as DNA, the CDR3 is TGTGCCAGCAGTTCAAGGACTAGCGGGAGATTGTACGAGCAGTACTTC.

V and J are TRBV10-3 and TRBJ1-2; perhaps TRBD1 as D (5 bases). There are 15 residues in the CDR3. Germline V CDR1 and CDR2: ENHRY, SYGVKD. Trimming took off 0 bases at V and 0 bases at J, with 8 bases between the two ends. CDR3 region: CAISESDSANYGYTF. CDR3 DNA sequence: TGTGCCATCAGTGAGTCTGACAGTGCTAACTATGGCTACACCTTC.

This rearrangement joins TRBV5-6 to TRBJ1-1, with D unresolved. From germline, CDR1 is SGHDT and CDR2 YYEEEE. This CDR3 has 13 residues. V lost 1 base to trimming and J lost 1 base, with 5 bases between them. The CDR3 DNA reads as TGTGCCAGCAGCTTGACGAGGAACACTGAAGCTTTCTTT. Protein sequence: CASSLTRNTEAFF.

The chain carries TRBV6-2 or TRBV6-3 and TRBJ1-5; 8 bases agree with TRBD1. Trimming cost V 2 bases and J 4 bases; bases outside gene matches: 7. Germline V gives CDR1 MNHEY, CDR2 SVGEGT. This CDR3 region has 16 residues. The CDR3 loop reads CASSYAYGQGNQPQHF. CDR3 nucleotides: TGTGCCAGCAGTTACGCCTACGGACAGGGAAATCAGCCCCAGCATTTT.

CDR3 amino acids: CAWKAPGYSLEGNYGYTF. The CDR3 DNA reads TGTGCCTGGAAAGCCCCAGGATATAGTCTCGAGGGCAACTATGGCTACACCTTC. This chain links TRBV30 with TRBJ1-2, with no clear D. The V and J ends lost 4 bases and 2 bases respectively, with 26 bases between them. The CDR3 extends over 18 amino acids. Germline CDR1 is GTSNPN and CDR2 is SVGIG (reference sequence).

This sequence joins TRBV7-5 and TRBJ2-2; the listed D gene, TRBD2, was not tested against the DNA. TRBV7-5 is assigned pseudogene status. The CDR3 is 13 residues long. The CDR3 DNA follows: TGTGCCAGGATGGCGGAGAACACCGGGGAGCTGTTTTTT. It yields the protein CARMAENTGELFF.

V usage is TRBV11-3 and J usage is TRBJ2-1; TRBD2 aligns across 12 bases. V shed 3 bases, J shed 8 bases, and the junction held 5 bases outside the gene matches. The CDR3 is made up of 15 amino acids. CDR1 SGHNT and CDR2 YENEEA come from the germline V gene. CDR3 in amino acids: CASSFSGLAGHEQFF. CDR3 bases: TGTGCCAGCAGCTTCTCAGGACTAGCGGGACATGAGCAGTTCTTC.

The V call is TRBV5-1, the J call TRBJ2-3, with TRBD1 matching over 9 bases. J was trimmed by 1 base and V by 3 bases; bases with no gene match: 3. The V gene's germline CDR1 is SGHRS and CDR2 YFSETQ. This CDR3 comprises 15 residues. The CDR3 DNA reads TGCGCCAGCAGCTATCGGGACAGGGGCACAGATACGCAGTATTTT. As protein: CASSYRDRGTDTQYF. The complete variable domain, with remaining parts taken from reference TRBV5-1 and TRBJ2-3, reads KAGVTQTPRYLIKTRGQQVTLSCSPISGHRSVSWYQQTPGQGLQFLFEYFSETQRNKGNFPGRFSGRQFSNSRSEMNVSTLELGDSALYLCASSYRDRGTDTQYFGPGTRLTVL.

The chain is built from TRBV1 and TRBJ2-7; the table calls TRBD1, which could not be checked here. TRBV1 corresponds to a pseudogene. The CDR3 length is 15 residues. The CDR3 sequence: CTSSQDVRQPYEQYF. CDR3 DNA: TGCACCAGCAGCCAAGATGTGAGACAGCCCTACGAGCAGTACTTC.

The chain recombines TRBV3-1 (or the pseudogene TRBV3-2) with TRBJ1-1; no clear D. CDR1 is LGHDT and CDR2 is YNNKEL in the germline V gene (reference sequence). The CDR3 runs 14 residues. V dropped 0 bases and J dropped 8 bases, with 13 bases sitting between them. DNA of the CDR3: TGTGCCAGCAGCCAAGACGCGGGAGGTTGGGAAGCTTTCTTT. Translating gives CASSQDAGGWEAFF.

This chain links TRBV19 with TRBJ1-1; 9 bases map to TRBD1. Losses at the gene ends were 5 bases for V and 5 bases for J; bases not matched to a gene: 12. The CDR3 is made up of 16 amino acids. CDR1 is LNHDA, CDR2 SQIVND, per germline (reference sequence). The CDR3 DNA is TGTGCCAGTAGTCCGACTCCCGACAGGGGGGCGACTGAAGCTTTCTTT. Translated: CASSPTPDRGATEAFF.

The chain has TRBV19 and TRBJ1-4; D is undetermined. Trimming shortened V by 5 bases and J by 8 bases, and 12 bases separated the two germline ends. Germline V gene lookup returns CDR1 LNHDA and CDR2 SQIVND (reference sequence). This CDR3 region has 13 residues. CDR3 sequence (DNA): TGTGCCAGTAGTGTCGGGTCCCGGGAAAAACTGTTTTTT. As protein: CASSVGSREKLFF.

The chain couples TRBV27 to TRBJ2-1, with TRBD1 matching over 10 bases. The trim removed 6 bases at V and 4 bases at J, leaving 6 bases unmatched. This CDR3 is built from 15 residues. Germline lookup yields CDR1 MNHEY and CDR2 SMNVEV (reference sequence). The CDR3 DNA reads TGTGCCAGCAGGACGCGACAGGGGGCATACAATGAGCAGTTCTTC. Its translation is CASRTRQGAYNEQFF.

The sample holds one count of this clone. The chain combines TRBV10-1 with TRBJ1-2; TRBD1 matches 7 bases. CDR3 length: 13 amino acids. Trimming cost V 3 bases and J 3 bases; bases outside gene matches: 1. CDR1 and CDR2 from the germline V gene are WNHNN and SYGVQD (reference sequence). The DNA for the CDR3 is TGCGCCAGCAGTGAAGACAGGGACTATGGCTACACCTTC. Its translation is CASSEDRDYGYTF.

The rearrangement joins TRBV7-2 to TRBJ1-2; no firm D call. The germline gives CDR1 SGHTA, CDR2 FQGNSA. This CDR3 has 11 amino acids. Trimming took 7 bases from V and 4 from J, leaving 7 bases between them. The CDR3 loop reads CASNLAYGYTF. The CDR3 DNA follows: TGTGCCAGCAACCTGGCCTATGGCTACACCTTC. The complete variable domain, with remaining parts taken from reference TRBV7-2 and TRBJ1-2, reads GAGVSQSPSNKVTEKGKDVELRCDPISGHTALYWYRQSLGQGLEFLIYFQGNSAPDKSGLPSDRFSAERTGGSVSTLTIQRTQQEDSAVYLCASNLAYGYTFGSGTRLTVV.

The V and J genes are TRBV10-1 and TRBJ1-1, with 7 bases matching TRBD1. Trimming at V came to 6 bases and at J to 8 bases, leaving 6 bases not matched to a gene. Germline V gene lookup returns CDR1 WNHNN and CDR2 SYGVQD (reference sequence). The CDR3 has 12 amino acids. The CDR3 nucleotides are TGCGCCAGCAGCGCTACAGGGGCCGAAGCTTTCTTT. Translated, it gives CASSATGAEAFF.